The T cell receptor beta chain described here comes from a study of blood T cell dynamics during melanoma immunotherapy. In the study overall: Metastatic melanoma patients received first-line pembrolizumab or nivolumab plus ipilimumab.

Time point noted: week 3, after first cycle of checkpoint inhibitor. Each sorted CD8+ T cell subset had its entire DNA loaded. TCRdb's table, derived via immunoSEQ multiplex PCR, lists solely in-frame clones and lacks some. Of approximately 3,700 clones listed, about 95% are singletons. Points on this clone: Its target is unknown.

Whole-study findings and limits: Immune-effector CD8+ cells best matched cell-free DNA CDR3 sequences and were most clonal. Whether repertoire-driving clones were melanoma-specific could not be determined.

This receptor was identified in a human donor with melanoma. This sample comprised effector memory CD8+ T cells from blood, obtained from a patient treated with checkpoint blockade.

Here the CDR3 reads CASSHSGGIGYEQYF. CDR3 DNA: TGCGCCAGCAGTCATTCAGGGGGCATAGGGTACGAGCAGTACTTC. The gene calls are TRBV4-1 and TRBJ2-7, with 8 bases lining up with TRBD1. V was pared by 6 bases and J by 4 bases, with 11 bases of the junction left unmatched. The V gene's germline CDR1 is MGHRA and CDR2 YSYEKL. The CDR3 length is 15 residues.